This T cell receptor (beta chain) was identified during a study of T cells in Graves' hyperthyroidism and ophthalmopathy. A patient was excluded if there was uncontrolled infection, other autoimmune disease, pregnancy or lactation. The CDR3 regions of TCR beta were amplified from RNA transcripts. TCR CDR3 underwent first-round RT-PCR with the HTBI primer set. TCRdb ran MiXCR on the multiplex PCR reads and lists one entry per CDR3 protein. The data hold some 420,000 distinct CDR3 sequences, with 12% to 15% observed a single time. Germline V CDR1 and CDR2: GTSNPN, SVGIG (reference sequence). This CDR3 is built from 12 residues. V dropped 1 base and J dropped 2 bases, with 3 bases sitting between them.

The chain carries TRBV30 and TRBJ1-3; D not certain. This TCR was recovered from a young woman with Graves' hyperthyroidism. Sequenced input: blood. The CDR3 loop reads CAWSGTGNTIYF. CDR3 DNA sequence: TGTGCCTGGAGTGGAACTGGAAACACCATATATTTT. The full variable domain, in which reference TRBV30 and TRBJ1-3 provide the parts outside the CDR3, is SQTIHQWPATLVQPVGSPLSLECTVEGTSNPNLYWYRQAAGRGLQLLFYSVGIGQISSEVPQNLSASRPQDRQFILSSKKLLLSDSGFYLCAWSGTGNTIYFGEGSWLTVV.